The clone carrying this TCR beta chain came up many times. Its antigen remains unidentified. The record originates from a study of blood T cells in healthy people across ages. Using a J-beta primer mix together with a sample-barcoded 5' primer, a second PCR was run for about 6 to 11 cycles. Every individual sample yielded 2.5 million or more paired-end reads (each containing CDR3). Using its own MiXCR run on the 5' RACE reads, TCRdb lists one record per CDR3 protein. The repertoire holds about 970,000 distinct CDR3 sequences, with roughly half as singletons. Study outcomes and limitations: The unknown donor CMV status may have confounded expanded clonotype changes. Any conclusive comparison of naive versus antigen-experienced cells was prevented by using unsorted PBMCs. Older age went with lower TCR beta diversity per million T cells, in a roughly linear way.

This receptor was taken from a woman between 55 and 75 years old in good health. The sample was blood.

The CDR3 sequence is CSVHRDWQQFF. DNA for the CDR3: TGCAGCGTTCACAGGGACTGGCAACAGTTCTTC. The J gene is TRBJ2-1, the V gene TRBV29-1; either TRBD1 or TRBD2 may fit D (6 bases each). The CDR3 length is 11 residues. Germline-derived CDR1 and CDR2 are SQVTM and ANQGSEA. Trimming took off 5 bases at V and 13 bases at J, with 15 bases between the two ends.